These T cell receptor beta chains were read from a single sample in a study of identical twins. TCRdb fed the 5' RACE reads into MiXCR, producing one record per CDR3 protein. The table has around 220,000 distinct CDR3 sequences, about an eighth seen once. The sample comprised memory (CD45RO+) T cells sorted from blood. These receptor sequences come from a woman between 18 and 29 years old in good health. Both conserved end residues are trimmed from each CDR3. D genes are given only for firm matches. Not all rows give a size; the values are once, few, many and, for expanded clones, a class.

v_gene	abundance	d_gene	j_gene	CDR3aa
TRBV7-9	-	-	TRBJ1-1	ASSSAGLGTEAF
TRBV11-1	-	-	TRBJ1-2	ASSLEGLEGYT
TRBV5-6	-	-	TRBJ2-1	ASSLGALEQF
TRBV9	few	TRBD1	TRBJ1-1	ASSVTDRAEAF
TRBV6-4	many	-	TRBJ2-2	ASSGTRGSNTGELF
TRBV18	medium-sized	-	TRBJ2-5	ASGPALRETQY
TRBV9	few	TRBD2	TRBJ2-1	ASSAGGTSLDEQF
TRBV20-1	many	-	TRBJ2-7	SARDRQTYYEQY
TRBV6-2/TRBV6-3	-	-	TRBJ2-3	ASSDTGTLGDTQY
TRBV18	many	-	TRBJ2-4	ASSPADRPKNIQY
TRBV7-9	many	-	TRBJ1-1	ASSQGRDTEAF
TRBV20-1	-	-	TRBJ1-2	SAPEEGSGYT
TRBV3-1	-	-	TRBJ2-1	ASSQVLYRNEQF
TRBV20-1	-	-	TRBJ2-5	SAAQIRELYQETQY
TRBV6-5	few	-	TRBJ1-2	ASWDGYT
TRBV5-1	-	-	TRBJ2-3	ASSPGQPAWGTQY
TRBV5-1	many	-	TRBJ2-7	ASSPEQTSYEQY
TRBV29-1	few	-	TRBJ1-1	SVERWGGRNTEAF
TRBV7-2	-	-	TRBJ2-2	ASSLDLAGTGELF
TRBV6-4	-	TRBD1	TRBJ1-4	ASSEQWTGEAEKLF
TRBV7-9	-	-	TRBJ2-1	ASSLGRGVRTGEQF
TRBV20-1	-	TRBD2	TRBJ2-3	SANSGPGGGTDTQY
TRBV2	-	TRBD1	TRBJ2-3	ASSRDRRTDTQY
TRBV5-6	many	TRBD2	TRBJ2-1	ASSLSGGAFYNEQF
TRBV20-1	-	TRBD1	TRBJ2-4	SASDRGRDIQY
TRBV12-5	-	-	TRBJ2-3	ASGLVTTATQY
TRBV5-1	few	TRBD2	TRBJ2-7	ASSRVVSGNEQY
TRBV7-2	few	-	TRBJ1-1	ASSLLGGGTEAF
TRBV18	-	TRBD2	TRBJ2-7	ASSPRGLVVLSYEQY
TRBV5-1	few	TRBD1	TRBJ1-1	ASSFQGETEAF
TRBV20-1	-	TRBD2	TRBJ2-7	SALTSGGRSSYEQY
TRBV5-1	few	-	TRBJ2-7	ASSLDRSTYEQY
TRBV30	many	TRBD1	TRBJ1-1	ASYRGQDTEAF
TRBV5-1	few	-	TRBJ2-1	ASSPRGGNNEQF
TRBV4-1	few	TRBD1	TRBJ2-7	ASSQLRTGRDEQY
TRBV20-1	-	-	TRBJ1-1	SATLVQGKTEAF
TRBV5-6	-	-	TRBJ1-1	ASSFLQRNTEAF
TRBV12-3/TRBV12-4	-	TRBD1	TRBJ2-3	ASSLRDRGGTDTQY
TRBV5-1	-	-	TRBJ2-5	ASSLQPPAGETQY
TRBV20-1	many	-	TRBJ2-5	SAARAAKETQY
TRBV3-1	-	TRBD2	TRBJ2-1	ASSQDPSGGGRYEQF
TRBV30	many	-	TRBJ1-3	AWSVRGRNTIY
TRBV9	-	-	TRBJ2-7	ASSVNSLAGYEQY
TRBV7-2	few	-	TRBJ1-5	ASSPRPGSNQPQH
TRBV5-1	few	-	TRBJ1-2	ASSLESPGWGGYT
TRBV2	-	-	TRBJ1-5	ASSSDGNQPQH
TRBV20-1	-	-	TRBJ2-7	SAIALNGGYEQY
TRBV28	-	TRBD2	TRBJ2-3	ASSTLAGGTDTQY
TRBV6-1	few	TRBD1	TRBJ2-1	ASRGTGGNEQF
TRBV19	many	-	TRBJ2-7	ASKPDEGSYEQY
TRBV12-3/TRBV12-4	many	-	TRBJ1-2	ASSLSWTDGYT
TRBV12-5	-	-	TRBJ2-1	ASGLVRGGCFDEQF
TRBV10-3	-	TRBD1	TRBJ1-5	ATQGQLGNQPQH
TRBV5-1	many	TRBD1	TRBJ2-1	ASSPLPPRQGGNEQF
TRBV3-1	-	-	TRBJ2-4	ASSQDLGEQNIQY
TRBV9	many	TRBD1	TRBJ1-1	ASSPRDRPNTEAF
TRBV15	-	-	TRBJ2-1	ATSRRGPYNEQF
TRBV18	-	-	TRBJ2-5	ASSPEEETQY
TRBV5-1	-	-	TRBJ2-2	ASSLVTPRGTGELF
TRBV5-1	-	TRBD1	TRBJ1-6	ASSSRGLSIFGSPLH